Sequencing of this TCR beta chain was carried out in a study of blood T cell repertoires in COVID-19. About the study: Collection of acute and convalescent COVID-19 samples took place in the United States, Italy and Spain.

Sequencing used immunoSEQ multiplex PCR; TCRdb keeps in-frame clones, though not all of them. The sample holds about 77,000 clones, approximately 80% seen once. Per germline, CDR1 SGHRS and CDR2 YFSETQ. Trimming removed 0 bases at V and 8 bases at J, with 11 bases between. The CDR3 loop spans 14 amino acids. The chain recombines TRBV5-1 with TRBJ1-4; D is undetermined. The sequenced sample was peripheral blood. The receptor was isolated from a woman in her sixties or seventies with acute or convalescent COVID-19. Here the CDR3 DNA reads TGCGCCAGCAGCTTGGCGGGGTCGGAGGAAAAACTGTTTTTT. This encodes CASSLAGSEEKLFF.